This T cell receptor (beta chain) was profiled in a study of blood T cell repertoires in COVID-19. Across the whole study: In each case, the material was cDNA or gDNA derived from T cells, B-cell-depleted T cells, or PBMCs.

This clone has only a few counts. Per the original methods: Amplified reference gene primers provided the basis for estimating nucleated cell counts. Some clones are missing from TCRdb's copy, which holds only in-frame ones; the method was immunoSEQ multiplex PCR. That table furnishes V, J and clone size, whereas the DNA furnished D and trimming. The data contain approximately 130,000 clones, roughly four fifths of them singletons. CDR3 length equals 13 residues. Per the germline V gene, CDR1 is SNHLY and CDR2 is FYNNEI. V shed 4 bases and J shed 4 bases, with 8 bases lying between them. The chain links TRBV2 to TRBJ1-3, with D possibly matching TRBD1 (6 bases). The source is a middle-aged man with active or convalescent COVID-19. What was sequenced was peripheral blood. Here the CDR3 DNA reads TGTGCCAGCAGTGCTAGGGGGGGAAACACCATATATTTT. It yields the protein CASSARGGNTIYF.